This T cell receptor (beta chain) originates from a study of blood T cell repertoires in COVID-19. Study summary: Acute and convalescent COVID-19 specimens originated in the United States, Italy and Spain. Nucleic acid was either cDNA or gDNA, and it came from T cells, B-cell-depleted T cells, or PBMCs.

Authors' processing steps: Reference gene primer amplification gave estimated nucleated cell counts. Sequencing used immunoSEQ multiplex PCR; TCRdb keeps in-frame clones, though not all of them. V, J and clone size were drawn from that table, and D and trimming were deduced from the DNA. The repertoire has 410,000 or so clones, about 91% of them found once; the top ten carry 1.5% to 1.8%. Germline V gene sequence: CDR1 MDHEN, CDR2 SYDVKM. The CDR3 has 14 amino acids. With 2 bases clipped from V and 6 bases from J, the junction kept 5 bases outside the gene matches. While infection was still active, Seattle patients were enrolled and then followed longitudinally.

The sequenced material came from peripheral blood. The chain recombines TRBV28 with TRBJ1-1; TRBD1 aligns across 8 bases. The TCR originated in a woman in her thirties or forties with COVID-19, enrolled during active disease. The CDR3 loop is CASSLRQGKAEAFF. The CDR3 DNA sequence: TGTGCCAGCAGTTTAAGACAGGGGAAAGCTGAAGCTTTCTTT.